This T cell receptor (beta chain) is from a study of Ad26.COV2.S vaccination and SARS-CoV-2 variants (dated by TCRdb to the early 2020s). Regarding the complete study: TCRbeta repertoire sequencing was used to assess the specificity and breadth of SARS-CoV-2-reactive T cell receptors after Ad26.COV2.S vaccination. A total of approximately 30 samples were included in the TCR-sequenced set, comprising 19 Ad26.COV2.S vaccine recipients, 5 placebo recipients and 8 SARS-CoV-2 convalescent individuals.

The immunoSEQ Assay was used to sequence TCRbeta CDR3 regions. After extraction, genomic DNA underwent amplification by bias-controlled multiplex PCR, followed by high-throughput sequencing. Per the source publication's procedure: To quantify the absolute abundance of every unique TCRbeta CDR3 region, sequences were collapsed and filtered. T cell fraction was estimated by normalizing TCRbeta template counts to usable DNA, which was measured by amplifying reference genes present in all nucleated cells. Repertoire TCRs were annotated as SARS-CoV-2-specific when V gene, CDR3 amino acid sequence and J gene were exactly matched to a known reactive TCR set. MIRA supplied the reference SARS-CoV-2 TCR set, which was filtered for enrichment in COVID-19-positive ImmuneCODE repertoires so that public or cross-reactive TCRs were removed. Drawing on the MIRA antigens, annotated TCRs were analysed further at the level of specific ORF or position within ORF. Breadth was defined as annotated unique rearrangements over total unique productive rearrangements; depth was the summed frequency of those rearrangements. Group comparisons of TCR breadth used two-sided Wilcoxon rank-sum tests. Here the immuneACCESS table is served through TCRdb, limited to in-frame sequences with V and J called. Missing clones are a known gap in these copies; in checked studies unresolved V genes cover under half, and the rest lacks a known reason. From that table come the V and J calls and clone size; the DNA was used to work out D and trimming. Here the sample has more than 150,000 clones; around 88% occur a single time. The ten most abundant clones make up 5% to 7% of the sample.

Concerning this clone: Its recognized antigen is unknown. There are no base qualities to consult, and no much larger clone falls within one base.

Study-wide conclusions, independent of this receptor: Substantial breadth of spike-specific CD8+ and CD4+ T cell responses was reported after vaccination. The authors noted that the TCR breadth and depth analyses may have underestimated total T cell responses. Vaccine and placebo recipients had comparable non-spike TCR breadth, which fits with the vaccine containing only spike. Compared with placebo recipients, Ad26.COV2.S recipients showed higher spike-specific TCR breadth (P = 0.0014).

The CDR3 contains 14 residues, cysteine and phenylalanine counted. The DNA shown is the 42-base CDR3, in frame from base 1. V drops 0 bases and J drops 7 bases, leaving 13 bases in between. The germline V gene sets CDR1 to SGHRS and CDR2 to YFSETQ. In light of the paper, this sample's time point label describes: individuals recovered from natural SARS-CoV-2 infection. This TCR was sampled from a human donor who had recovered from COVID-19. The sequence is built from TRBV5-1 and TRBJ1-1, and possibly TRBD1, on 5 matching bases. The sample was peripheral blood, taken after recovery from COVID-19. The CDR3 sequence is CASSLAGGTIEAFF. The sequence in DNA is TGCGCCAGCAGCTTGGCCGGGGGTACTATTGAAGCTTTCTTT.